The 20 T cell receptor beta chains presented below share a single source sample, sequenced in a study of T-cell memory formation after mild COVID-19. A single record per CDR3 protein comes from TCRdb applying MiXCR to the 5' RACE reads. The sample contains some 48,000 distinct CDR3 sequences, around 12% of which appear only once. Sequencing was performed on PBMCs or a T cell subset sorted from them (not recorded which). Source of these receptors: a young man who had mild COVID-19 (a few samples of this study predate the infection). Cell type and time point are not known.

This chain uses TRBV6-5 with TRBJ1-1; 7 nucleotides align to TRBD1. Trimming took 6 bases from V and 2 from J; bases not matched to a gene: 6. Germline assignment: CDR1 MNHEY and CDR2 SVGAGI. The CDR3 runs 14 residues. The CDR3 DNA is TGTGCCAGCAGCAACAGGGGAGGAAACACTGAAGCTTTCTTT. Translation gives CASSNRGGNTEAFF.

This clonotype was seen more than once but under ten times. The V and J genes are TRBV6-2 or TRBV6-3 and TRBJ2-5; 8 bases fit TRBD2. After removal of 2 bases from V and 1 base from J, the junction contained 3 bases not matched to a gene. This CDR3 is built from 15 residues. Germline CDR1 and CDR2: MNHEY and SVGEGT. In nucleotides, the CDR3 is TGTGCCAGCAGTTACACAAGCGGGGGCCAAGAGACCCAGTACTTC. It yields the protein CASSYTSGGQETQYF.

V gene TRBV11-2 combines with J gene TRBJ2-5; 8 bases line up with TRBD2. Trimming removed 1 base from V and 7 bases from J; junction bases left unmatched: 14. The CDR3 consists of 17 residues. The germline V gene encodes CDR1 SGHAT and CDR2 FQNNGV. CDR3 DNA: TGTGCCAGCAGCTTAGGGATCCGGCGGGGGGCCCTAGGGACCCAGTACTTC. Amino acids: CASSLGIRRGALGTQYF.

This clonotype was detected only a few times. This chain uses TRBV20-1 with TRBJ1-6; 10 bases align to TRBD1. The junction had 6 bases not matched to a gene; V was cut back by 3 bases and J by 10 bases. This CDR3 is 14 amino acids long. CDR1 is DFQATT, CDR2 SNEGSKA, per germline (reference sequence). CDR3 residues: CSASPGTGDSPLHF. CDR3 bases: TGCAGTGCTAGCCCCGGGACAGGGGACTCACCCCTCCACTTT.

The chain joins TRBV19 to TRBJ2-3; no clear D. The length of the CDR3 is 12 residues. Germline V gene data show CDR1 as LNHDA and CDR2 as SQIVND (reference sequence). Trimming took 8 bases from V and 5 from J, leaving 11 bases between them. CDR3 nucleotide sequence: TGTGCCAGTGGGGTCCGCGGAGATACGCAGTATTTT. Amino acid sequence: CASGVRGDTQYF.

This clonotype was detected many times. The rearrangement joins TRBV7-2 to TRBJ2-5; D uncertain. The CDR3 has 12 amino acids. Trimming stripped 1 base from V and 4 bases from J, with 4 bases between. Germline CDR1 SGHTA, CDR2 FQGNSA. For the CDR3, the DNA is TGTGCCAGCAGCTTAGATAGAGAGACCCAGTACTTC. This sequence encodes CASSLDRETQYF. Variable domain in full (rest from reference TRBV7-2 and TRBJ2-5): GAGVSQSPSNKVTEKGKDVELRCDPISGHTALYWYRQSLGQGLEFLIYFQGNSAPDKSGLPSDRFSAERTGGSVSTLTIQRTQQEDSAVYLCASSLDRETQYFGPGTRLLVL.

This clonotype has a handful of counts. This sequence joins TRBV28 and TRBJ2-3; perhaps TRBD2 as D (7 bases). The V gene lost 1 base and the J gene lost 3 bases, with 17 bases spanning the gap. Germline V CDR1 and CDR2: MDHEN, SYDVKM. There are 17 residues in the CDR3. This chain's CDR3 is CASSLSGAGVWTDTQYF. DNA for the CDR3: TGTGCCAGCAGTTTATCGGGGGCGGGGGTCTGGACAGATACGCAGTATTTT.

The chain links TRBV3-1 to TRBJ1-5, with no clear D. The germline gives CDR1 LGHDT, CDR2 YNNKEL (reference sequence). The CDR3 is 15 residues long. With 0 bases removed from V and 3 bases from J, the gap between germline ends came to 9 bases. The DNA of the CDR3 is TGTGCCAGCAGCCAAGATGCGGTAACCAATCAGCCCCAGCATTTT. Translation: CASSQDAVTNQPQHF.

This chain links TRBV7-9 with TRBJ2-3; 7 bases match TRBD1. The J segment lost 6 bases and the V segment lost 0 bases, leaving 9 bases of the junction unmatched. Germline V gene lookup returns CDR1 SEHNR and CDR2 FQNEAQ (reference sequence). The CDR3 totals 16 residues. The CDR3 loop is CASSLAPTGIMDTQYF. CDR3 bases: TGTGCCAGCAGCTTAGCACCGACAGGGATTATGGATACGCAGTATTTT.

The DNA of the CDR3 is TGTGCCAGCAGCTTTCTTAATTCACCCCTCCACTTT. Protein product: CASSFLNSPLHF. This sequence joins TRBV6-5 and TRBJ1-6; D not resolved. Looked up from germline, CDR1 is MNHEY and CDR2 is SVGAGI. There are 12 residues in the CDR3. Between the trimmed V and J ends, which lost 6 bases and 6 bases, there was a span of 6 bases.

This clonotype was observed a handful of times. This sequence joins TRBV12-3 or TRBV12-4 and TRBJ1-5; 7 bases are shared with TRBD1. The CDR3 runs 15 residues. With 5 bases clipped from V and 4 bases from J, the junction kept 8 bases outside the gene matches. The chain's CDR3 is CASSTRGNGNQPQHF. CDR3 nucleotide sequence: TGTGCCAGCAGTACCAGGGGGAACGGGAATCAGCCCCAGCATTTT.

The rearrangement uses TRBV18 and TRBJ1-2; D is unclear. V was shortened by 3 bases and J by 1 base, with 27 bases between the two germline ends. Looked up from germline, CDR1 is KGHSH and CDR2 is LQKENI. The CDR3 covers 20 residues. In DNA, the CDR3 is TGTGCCAGCTCACCGGACGGAGCACGCCTGAGATCAGCTTTTAACTATGGCTACACCTTC. This codes for CASSPDGARLRSAFNYGYTF.

This clonotype came up a few times. The chain links TRBV27 to TRBJ2-1; the match to TRBD2 covers 13 bases. The trim removed 4 bases at V and 10 bases at J, leaving 7 bases unmatched. Per the germline V gene, CDR1 is MNHEY and CDR2 is SMNVEV (reference sequence). The CDR3 loop spans 15 amino acids. The CDR3 region is CASSYSGTSGIEQFF. DNA of the CDR3: TGTGCCAGCAGTTACTCCGGGACTAGCGGGATCGAGCAGTTCTTC.

This chain joins TRBV29-1 and TRBJ2-6, with D hard to call. Trimming removed 3 bases at V and 4 bases at J, with 7 bases between. In germline, CDR1 is SQVTM, CDR2 ANQGSEA. This CDR3 has 13 residues. Written as DNA, the CDR3 is TGCAGCGTTGAGGGGTCGGGGGCCAACGTCCTGACTTTC. This codes for CSVEGSGANVLTF.

The sample holds a few counts of this clonotype. This chain joins TRBV6-4 and TRBJ2-7; a weak D match, TRBD1 (6 bases). Germline loops: CDR1 MRHNA, CDR2 SNTAGT. Trimming removed 2 bases at V and 6 bases at J, with 26 bases between. The CDR3 extends over 18 amino acids. The CDR3 DNA reads as TGTGCCAGCAGTGACCCGGGGCCACAGGGTCCACGTTTCTGCGAGCAGTACTTC. The encoded protein is CASSDPGPQGPRFCEQYF.

The table lists this clonotype with many counts. The chain couples TRBV4-1 to TRBJ1-2, with 7 bases aligning to TRBD1. This CDR3 has 16 residues. Trimming cost V 2 bases and J 6 bases; bases outside gene matches: 12. The germline V gene encodes CDR1 MGHRA and CDR2 YSYEKL. The CDR3 loop reads CASSQRDSSFTDGYTF. As DNA, the CDR3 is TGCGCCAGCAGCCAACGGGACAGCTCTTTTACCGATGGCTACACCTTC.

This rearrangement joins TRBV11-2 to TRBJ1-5; 8 positions agree with TRBD1. In germline, CDR1 is SGHAT, CDR2 FQNNGV. With 5 bases clipped from V and 4 bases from J, the junction kept 10 bases outside the gene matches. There are 16 residues in the CDR3. This CDR3 reads CASSRSPYRGNQPQHF. The CDR3 DNA reads TGTGCCAGCAGCCGCTCTCCCTACAGGGGGAATCAGCCCCAGCATTTT.

To note about this clonotype: This may be a read error: a much more frequent sequence differs by one nucleotide. The chain is built from TRBV25-1 and TRBJ1-3; D ambiguous. Trimming stripped 7 bases from V and 0 bases from J, with 13 bases between. Germline V gene sequence: CDR1 MGHDK, CDR2 SYGVNS. The CDR3 spans 15 residues. The CDR3 DNA sequence: TGTGCCAGCACCCACCCAGGTCCCTCTGGAAACACCATATATTTT. It translates to CASTHPGPSGNTIYF. The full variable domain, completed using reference TRBV25-1 and TRBJ1-3, is EADIYQTPRYLVIGTGKKITLECSQTMGHDKMYWYQQDPGMELHLIHYSYGVNSTEKGDLSSESTVSRIRTEHFPLTLESARPSHTSQYLCASTHPGPSGNTIYFGEGSWLTVV.

The chain recombines TRBV2 with TRBJ1-5; 8 nucleotides agree with TRBD1. CDR1 and CDR2 (germline): SNHLY, FYNNEI. V gave up 8 bases and J gave up 9 bases; unmatched junction bases: 12. The CDR3 covers 14 residues. The DNA of the CDR3 is TGTGCCAGCCGAAACAGGGGGGGGGTAACGCCCCAGCATTTT. It encodes CASRNRGGVTPQHF.

J is TRBJ2-7 and V is TRBV12-3 or TRBV12-4, with D hard to call. CDR3 size: 14 residues. V shed 6 bases and J shed 6 bases, with 18 bases lying between them. CDR3 sequence (DNA): TGTGCCAGCAGCCGCGAGGCGACCTCTCGCGAGCAGTACTTC. As protein: CASSREATSREQYF.